This T cell receptor (beta chain) originates from a study of shared clonotypes between healthy human individuals. TCRdb's table, derived via immunoSEQ multiplex PCR, lists solely in-frame clones and lacks some. The sample yields hundreds of thousands of clones, more than 75% seen once. V lost 3 bases and J lost 10; bases outside the gene matches: 7. Germline V gives CDR1 SGHRS, CDR2 YFSETQ. The CDR3 length is 13 residues. Sequencing was done on a sample of PBMCs. This TCR was sampled from a middle-aged woman in good health. Some clones in this sample may be carry-over from other donors' samples. V is TRBV5-1 and J is TRBJ2-1; 7 bases match TRBD2. The CDR3 spells CASSWVKAGEQFF. The CDR3 region has the DNA TGCGCCAGCAGCTGGGTCAAAGCGGGAGAGCAGTTCTTC.